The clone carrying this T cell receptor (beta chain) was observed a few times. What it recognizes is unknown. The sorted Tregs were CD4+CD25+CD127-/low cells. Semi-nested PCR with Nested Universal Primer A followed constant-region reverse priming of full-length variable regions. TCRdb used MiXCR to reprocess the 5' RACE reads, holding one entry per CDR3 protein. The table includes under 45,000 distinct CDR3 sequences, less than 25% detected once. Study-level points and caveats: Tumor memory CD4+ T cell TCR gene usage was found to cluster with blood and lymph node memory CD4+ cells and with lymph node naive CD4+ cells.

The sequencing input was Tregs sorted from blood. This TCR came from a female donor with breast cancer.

The CDR3 coding sequence is TGTGCCAGCAGCGCAGGTCCGGGACAGAGCAATCAGCCCCAGCATTTT. Protein: CASSAGPGQSNQPQHF. The chain uses TRBV7-2 and TRBJ1-5; 7 bases map to TRBD1. Germline loops: CDR1 SGHTA, CDR2 FQGNSA. This CDR3 contains 16 residues. V dropped 5 bases and J dropped 1; count of bases not matched to a gene: 8.